The present T cell receptor beta chain was sequenced within a study of T-cell reconstitution after alpha-beta-depleted transplantation in children. Study outcomes and limitations: At the one-year point after transplant, T-cell counts and TCRbeta diversity were found to come mostly from T cells that had been newly produced. Reportedly, roughly two months post-transplant, alpha-beta T cells arose from several hundred expanded graft clones. Several patients had high TCRbeta diversity at day 60; it came from surviving recipient T cells and thymic progenitors.

This clonotype was counted many times. Antigen: not known. Unique molecular identifiers featured in how the TCRbeta library was prepared. TCRdb called the PCR reads again in MiXCR, with one record for every CDR3 protein. The sample contains roughly 280,000 distinct CDR3 sequences, around 10% of which appear only once. The CDR3 runs 17 residues. CDR1 is MNHEY and CDR2 is SVGEGT in the germline V gene. V dropped 6 bases and J dropped 0 bases, with 21 bases sitting between them. The input for sequencing was peripheral blood, taken 180 days after TCRalphabeta/CD19-depleted stem cell transplant. The origin of this receptor is a male patient aged 2 to 9 who had a stem cell transplant for chronic granulomatous disease, so the T cells may come from the graft donor. The chain uses TRBV6-2 or TRBV6-3 and TRBJ2-7; D possibly corresponds to TRBD1 (6 bases). The CDR3 coding sequence is TGTGCCAGCAGCATACAGGGAACCCCTAAAGACTCCTACGAGCAGTACTTC. Translation gives CASSIQGTPKDSYEQYF.